Listed below are T cell receptor beta chains from one sample, sequenced in a study of T cells in localized non-small cell lung cancer. Data came from immunoSEQ multiplex PCR; TCRdb stores just in-frame clones and leaves some out. The table shows fewer than 25,000 clones, with 92% occurring only once. Sequenced here: peripheral blood, sampled before any cancer treatment. These receptors came from a man aged 40-75 years with stage III squamous cell lung carcinoma. CDR3s include the opening cysteine and the closing phenylalanine or tryptophan. D genes are given only for firm matches. Clone size is given for some rows only: seen once, a few or many times, or a class if the clone is expanded.

cdr3_length	d_call	v_call	j_call	clone_size	cdr3_aa	cdr3_nt
16	TRBD1	TRBV7-6	TRBJ1-2	-	CASSRDRGPSNYGYTF	TGTGCCAGCAGCCGGGACAGGGGGCCCTCTAACTATGGCTACACCTTC
17	-	TRBV9	TRBJ1-2	-	CASSVGSTLGQGSGYTF	TGCGCCAGCAGCGTAGGTTCAACCCTCGGGCAGGGTAGTGGCTACACCTTC
17	-	TRBV7-3	TRBJ1-5	-	CASSPESGHLSNQPQHF	TGTGCCAGCAGCCCCGAGTCGGGACACCTTAGCAATCAGCCCCAGCATTTT
12	-	TRBV2	TRBJ1-5	-	CASSDQRKPQHF	TGTGCCAGCAGTGACCAGAGGAAGCCCCAGCATTTT
17	TRBD1	TRBV14	TRBJ2-6	-	CASSHRDRGGGANVLTF	TGTGCCAGCAGCCACCGGGACAGGGGCGGTGGGGCCAACGTCCTGACTTTC
14	TRBD1	TRBV19	TRBJ1-1	-	CASSMRQGDTEAFF	TGTGCCAGTAGTATGAGGCAGGGGGACACTGAAGCTTTCTTT
15	-	TRBV2	TRBJ1-5	-	CASSEVRAGNQPQHF	TGTGCCAGCAGTGAAGTCCGGGCGGGCAATCAGCCCCAGCATTTT
13	-	TRBV7-2	TRBJ1-2	-	CASSQRSWGGYTF	TGTGCCAGCAGCCAAAGGTCGTGGGGCGGCTACACCTTC
13	-	TRBV9	TRBJ1-1	-	CASSDRQHTEAFF	TGTGCCAGCAGCGACCGACAGCACACTGAAGCTTTCTTT
13	-	TRBV29-1	TRBJ1-3	-	CSAARDSGNTIYF	TGCAGCGCCGCTCGGGACTCTGGAAACACCATATATTTT
14	TRBD1	TRBV5-1	TRBJ2-7	once	CASSGGQGAGEQYF	TGCGCCAGCAGCGGGGGACAGGGGGCCGGCGAGCAGTACTTC
12	-	TRBV19	TRBJ2-5	-	CASSQGGETQYF	TGTGCCAGTAGTCAGGGAGGAGAGACCCAGTACTTC
13	-	TRBV10-2	TRBJ1-5	-	CASGAEHNQPQHF	TGCGCCAGCGGGGCAGAGCACAATCAGCCCCAGCATTTT
14	TRBD1	TRBV19	TRBJ2-7	-	CASSPGTGGYEQYF	TGTGCCAGTAGTCCCGGGACAGGGGGCTACGAGCAGTACTTC
15	-	TRBV15	TRBJ1-3	-	CATSRERFSGNTIYF	TGTGCCACCAGCAGAGAAAGATTCTCTGGAAACACCATATATTTT
15	TRBD1	TRBV6-5	TRBJ1-2	-	CASSSGTGGHYGYTF	TGTGCCAGCAGCTCCGGGACAGGGGGCCACTATGGCTACACCTTC
15	TRBD1	TRBV5-1	TRBJ1-6	-	CASSFTGAKDSPLHF	TGCGCCAGCAGCTTTACAGGGGCCAAGGATTCACCCCTCCACTTT
13	-	TRBV19	TRBJ2-2	-	CATTDLSTGELFF	TGTGCCACTACGGACCTAAGCACCGGGGAGCTGTTTTTT
12	-	TRBV5-1	TRBJ2-7	-	CASSTGRSEQYF	TGCGCCAGCAGCACAGGGCGCAGCGAGCAGTACTTC
14	TRBD1	TRBV27	TRBJ2-7	-	CASSTGALPYEQYF	TGTGCCAGCAGTACAGGGGCTCTACCCTACGAGCAGTACTTC
14	-	TRBV4-2	TRBJ2-1	-	CASSQLDSYNEQFF	TGTGCCAGCAGCCAATTGGACTCCTACAATGAGCAGTTCTTC
18	TRBD1	TRBV18	TRBJ2-7	-	CASSPISAGTGTSYEQYF	TGTGCCAGCTCACCAATCTCCGCCGGGACAGGGACCTCCTACGAGCAGTACTTC
16	-	TRBV14	TRBJ2-1	-	CASSQAFRGARLEQFF	TGTGCCAGCAGCCAAGCCTTCAGGGGGGCTAGGTTGGAGCAGTTCTTC
15	TRBD1	TRBV19	TRBJ1-3	-	CASSTQGAFGNTIYF	TGTGCCAGTAGTACCCAGGGGGCATTTGGAAACACCATATATTTT
15	-	TRBV4-2	TRBJ2-5	-	CASSQALGIGETQYF	TGTGCCAGCAGCCAAGCCCTCGGGATCGGGGAGACCCAGTACTTC
15	-	TRBV7-2	TRBJ2-2	-	CASSLGRAGTGELFF	TGTGCCAGCAGCTTAGGGAGGGCCGGAACCGGGGAGCTGTTTTTT
17	TRBD2	TRBV7-8	TRBJ2-1	once	CASSLAVSSGLWDEQFF	TGTGCCAGCAGCTTAGCGGTGTCTAGCGGGTTGTGGGATGAGCAGTTCTTC
14	-	TRBV7-3	TRBJ2-7	-	CASSSMDASYEQYF	TGTGCCAGCAGCTCCATGGACGCGTCCTACGAGCAGTACTTC
15	-	TRBV7-2	TRBJ1-2	-	CASSGRVPTNYGYTF	TGTGCCAGCAGCGGACGGGTTCCGACTAACTATGGCTACACCTTC
13	-	TRBV28	TRBJ2-7	-	CASSLAGFNEQYF	TGTGCCAGCAGTTTGGCTGGGTTTAACGAGCAGTACTTC
15	TRBD2	TRBV6-5	TRBJ2-1	-	CASSYSGGSGREQFF	TGTGCCAGCAGTTACTCGGGCGGGAGTGGTCGTGAGCAGTTCTTC
14	-	TRBV29-1	TRBJ1-2	-	CSVEKGRGIYGYTF	TGCAGCGTTGAAAAGGGGCGTGGGATCTATGGCTACACCTTC
13	-	TRBV5-1	TRBJ2-5	-	CASSLGGEETQYF	TGCGCCAGCAGCTTGGGTGGGGAAGAGACCCAGTACTTC
13	-	TRBV18	TRBJ2-7	-	CASSPGAPYEQYF	TGTGCCAGCTCACCAGGGGCGCCCTACGAGCAGTACTTC
15	TRBD2	TRBV6-5	TRBJ2-5	-	CASNLAGGLEETQYF	TGTGCCAGCAATTTAGCGGGAGGGCTAGAAGAGACCCAGTACTTC
15	TRBD1	TRBV11-3	TRBJ2-2	-	CASSFRTGHTGELFF	TGTGCCAGCAGCTTTCGGACAGGGCACACCGGGGAGCTGTTTTTT
16	TRBD1	TRBV4-2	TRBJ1-2	-	CASSLDRDRGFDGYTF	TGTGCCAGCAGTCTCGACCGGGACAGGGGTTTCGATGGCTACACCTTC
15	TRBD2	TRBV9	TRBJ2-7	-	CASSVSGRDTYEQYF	TGTGCCAGCAGCGTTAGCGGGAGGGACACCTACGAGCAGTACTTC
17	-	TRBV18	TRBJ2-6	-	CASSPVGLFSGANVLTF	TGTGCCAGCTCACCCGTGGGATTGTTCTCTGGGGCCAACGTCCTGACTTTC
14	TRBD1	TRBV10-3	TRBJ2-1	-	CAISESQGYNEQFF	TGTGCCATCAGTGAGTCACAGGGGTACAATGAGCAGTTCTTC
15	-	TRBV15	TRBJ1-3	-	CATSRGAISGNTIYF	TGTGCCACCAGCAGAGGGGCGATCTCTGGAAACACCATATATTTT
14	-	TRBV19	TRBJ1-1	-	CASSMQGRGTEAFF	TGTGCCAGTAGTATGCAGGGAAGGGGGACTGAAGCTTTCTTT
16	TRBD1	TRBV30	TRBJ1-1	once	CAWSRKKGQGNTEAFF	TGTGCCTGGAGTAGAAAGAAAGGACAGGGAAACACTGAAGCTTTCTTT
13	-	TRBV28	TRBJ1-1	-	CASSPGSWAEAFF	TGTGCCAGCAGTCCCGGGTCCTGGGCTGAAGCTTTCTTT
15	-	TRBV18	TRBJ2-5	-	CASSRNRGLQETQYF	TGTGCCAGCTCACGAAACCGCGGACTCCAAGAGACCCAGTACTTC
16	-	TRBV14	TRBJ2-1	-	CASSQVGALTYNEQFF	TGTGCCAGCAGCCAAGTTGGGGCCTTAACTTACAATGAGCAGTTCTTC
13	-	TRBV28	TRBJ1-5	-	CATLMQGDQPQHF	TGTGCCACCCTCATGCAAGGGGATCAGCCCCAGCATTTT
15	TRBD1	TRBV18	TRBJ2-1	-	CASSPPGGFGNEQFF	TGTGCCAGCTCACCACCAGGGGGCTTTGGAAATGAGCAGTTCTTC
17	-	TRBV9	TRBJ2-2	-	CASSPYTTGANTGELFF	TGTGCCAGCAGCCCGTACACAACAGGAGCGAACACCGGGGAGCTGTTTTTT
15	-	TRBV5-1	TRBJ1-3	once	CASSLESGSGNTIYF	TGCGCCAGCAGCTTGGAGTCGGGGTCCGGAAACACCATATATTTT
13	TRBD1	TRBV11-3	TRBJ2-7	few	CASSPNRGREQYF	TGTGCCAGCAGCCCGAACAGGGGTCGGGAGCAGTACTTC
11	TRBD2	TRBV20-1	TRBJ2-3	-	CSAGGTDTQYF	TGCAGTGCGGGAGGGACAGATACGCAGTATTTT